The 25 T cell receptor beta chains given below trace back to one sample, sequenced in a study of blood T cell repertoires in COVID-19. Only in-frame clones appear in the TCRdb table, and some are missing; sequencing was by immunoSEQ multiplex PCR. This table has 160,000 or so clones, 80% appearing once. The specimen was peripheral blood. The receptors were sampled from an older man with active or convalescent COVID-19.

The V and J genes are TRBV10-3 and TRBJ2-7; possibly TRBD1 for D (6 bases). Trimming shortened V by 6 bases and J by 3 bases, and 15 bases separated the two germline ends. The CDR3 spans 14 residues. Germline assignment: CDR1 ENHRY and CDR2 SYGVKD. CDR3 in amino acids: CAIRGDTYYYEQYF. The CDR3 DNA sequence: TGTGCCATCAGGGGGGACACCTACTACTACGAGCAGTACTTC.

The chain has TRBV3-1 (or the pseudogene TRBV3-2) and TRBJ2-2, with D possibly TRBD2 on 5 matching bases. Trimming took 1 base from V and 2 from J, leaving 17 bases between them. CDR3 length: 18 amino acids. Germline V gene data show CDR1 as LGHDT and CDR2 as YNNKEL (reference sequence). The chain's CDR3 is CASSQGGNWQVNTGELFF. CDR3 nucleotides: TGTGCCAGCAGCCAAGGAGGGAACTGGCAGGTTAACACCGGGGAGCTGTTTTTT.

CDR3 nucleotide sequence: TGCAGCGGCTACAGGGGCACTGAAGCTTTCTTT. The encoded protein is CSGYRGTEAFF. The V call is TRBV29-1, the J call TRBJ1-1; 7 nucleotides match TRBD1. Looked up from germline, CDR1 is SQVTM and CDR2 is ANQGSEA. This CDR3 is 11 amino acids long. The junction had 3 bases not matched to a gene; V was cut back by 7 bases and J by 4 bases.

The chain couples TRBV6-1 to TRBJ2-2, with 8 bases lining up with TRBD2. J lost 1 base, V lost 3 bases, and 16 bases had no gene match. The CDR3 is 20 residues long. CDR1 is MNHNS, CDR2 SASEGT, per germline. This CDR3 is CASSERPFDSSGLNTGELFF. The CDR3, as DNA: TGTGCCAGCAGTGAGCGCCCCTTTGATTCTAGCGGGTTGAACACCGGGGAGCTGTTTTTT.

This clone was observed a few times. The chain uses TRBV6-1 and TRBJ2-7; the D is unclear. V lost 2 bases to trimming and J lost 3 bases, with 5 bases between them. The CDR3 spans 12 residues. Germline CDR1 reads MNHNS; CDR2 reads SASEGT. The CDR3 sequence: CASSENYYEQYF. The CDR3 coding sequence is TGTGCCAGCAGTGAAAACTACTACGAGCAGTACTTC.

There are a few counts of this clone. The chain uses TRBV18 and TRBJ2-1; D call uncertain. The CDR3 totals 13 residues. Germline values: CDR1 KGHSH, CDR2 LQKENI. V lost 3 bases to trimming and J lost 8 bases, with 11 bases between them. CDR3 nucleotides: TGTGCCAGCTCACCGTTAGGTGCGGATGAGCAGTTCTTC. Translating it yields CASSPLGADEQFF.

The chain uses TRBV11-3 and TRBJ2-2, with D possibly TRBD1 on 5 matching bases. The CDR3 has 17 residues. Germline V gene sequence: CDR1 SGHNT, CDR2 YENEEA. Trimming shortened V by 6 bases and J by 1 base, and 18 bases separated the two germline ends. The CDR3 protein is CASSQGFQTVNTGELFF. The CDR3 nucleotides are TGTGCCAGCAGTCAGGGTTTCCAAACCGTGAACACCGGGGAGCTGTTTTTT. The variable domain in full, completed from reference TRBV11-3 and TRBJ2-2, reads EAGVVQSPRYKIIEKKQPVAFWCNPISGHNTLYWYLQNLGQGPELLIRYENEEAVDDSQLPKDRFSAERLKGVDSTLKIQPAELGDSAVYLCASSQGFQTVNTGELFFGEGSRLTVL.

The chain employs TRBV7-9 and TRBJ1-4, with a weak D call TRBD1 (5 bases). V shed 1 base and J shed 7 bases, with 13 bases lying between them. Germline values: CDR1 SEHNR, CDR2 FQNEAQ (reference sequence). This CDR3 is 15 amino acids long. CDR3 DNA: TGTGCCAGCAGCTTAGTAGGGCAGGGCACTGAAAAACTGTTTTTT. This encodes CASSLVGQGTEKLFF.

This clone was seen a few times. The rearrangement joins TRBV18 to TRBJ1-2, with 7 bases lining up with TRBD1. Germline trimming cut 3 bases from V and 6 bases from J; bases unmatched to any gene: 4. Germline V gene data show CDR1 as KGHSH and CDR2 as LQKENI. The CDR3 is made up of 13 amino acids. CDR3 bases: TGTGCCAGCTCACCGACAGGGCGAGATGGCTACACCTTC. It encodes CASSPTGRDGYTF.

CDR3 in amino acids: CASSHPGTGSLEAFF. In nucleotides, the CDR3 is TGTGCCAGCAGCCACCCCGGAACAGGGTCTTTAGAAGCTTTCTTT. The chain has TRBV6-5 and TRBJ1-1; D might be TRBD1 (6 bases). Germline values: CDR1 MNHEY, CDR2 SVGAGI. Trimming left V 6 bases short and J 8 bases short, with 22 bases between. The CDR3 extends over 15 amino acids.

The V gene is TRBV6-2 or TRBV6-3, the J gene TRBJ2-7, with 7 bases lining up with TRBD1. The ends lost 4 bases at V and 6 bases at J; junction bases unmatched: 6. The CDR3 is made up of 13 amino acids. Germline V gene lookup returns CDR1 MNHEY and CDR2 SVGEGT. This chain's CDR3 is CASSWTGTGEQYF. The CDR3 bases are TGTGCCAGCAGTTGGACAGGTACAGGCGAGCAGTACTTC.

The genes are TRBV6-5 and TRBJ1-3, with unresolved D. Between the trimmed V and J ends, which lost 0 bases and 1 base, there was a span of 10 bases. Germline V gene data show CDR1 as MNHEY and CDR2 as SVGAGI. The CDR3 spans 16 residues. DNA for the CDR3: TGTGCCAGCAGTTACTCGGAGTCCGGATCTGGAAACACCATATATTTT. It translates to CASSYSESGSGNTIYF.

The genes are TRBV6-5 and TRBJ1-2; D is perhaps TRBD1 (6 bases). V dropped 6 bases and J dropped 1 base, with 15 bases sitting between them. The CDR3 contains 15 residues. CDR1 is MNHEY, CDR2 SVGAGI, per germline. The CDR3 coding sequence is TGTGCCAGCAGCCCGACAGGCTTCTATAACTATGGCTACACCTTC. Translating it yields CASSPTGFYNYGYTF.

CDR3 protein: CASSLDTGPQETQYF. DNA of the CDR3: TGTGCCAGCAGCTTAGATACAGGCCCCCAAGAGACCCAGTACTTC. The rearrangement joins TRBV11-3 to TRBJ2-5, with D maybe TRBD1 (5 bases). V was clipped by 0 bases and J by 1 base, with 9 bases between them. The CDR3 has 15 residues. In germline, CDR1 is SGHNT, CDR2 YENEEA.

The V and J genes are TRBV7-9 and TRBJ2-2; no reliable D call. The CDR3 extends over 11 amino acids. The V and J ends lost 6 bases and 5 bases respectively, with 4 bases between them. The germline V gene encodes CDR1 SEHNR and CDR2 FQNEAQ (reference sequence). CDR3 DNA sequence: TGTGCCAGCAGGACTACCGGGGAGCTGTTTTTT. This translates into CASRTTGELFF.

V is TRBV3-1 (or the pseudogene TRBV3-2) and J is TRBJ2-2, with D perhaps TRBD1 (6 bases). The CDR3 has 14 residues. V gave up 1 base and J gave up 5 bases, with 8 bases separating them. Germline CDR1 reads LGHDT; CDR2 reads YNNKEL (reference sequence). CDR3 residues: CASSQGQVTGELFF. CDR3 nucleotides: TGTGCCAGCAGCCAAGGACAGGTAACCGGGGAGCTGTTTTTT.

The V gene is TRBV10-3, the J gene TRBJ2-7; D might be TRBD1 (5 bases). This CDR3 spans 13 amino acids. Germline CDR1 is ENHRY and CDR2 is SYGVKD. Trimming took off 4 bases at V and 4 bases at J, with 11 bases between the two ends. CDR3 sequence reads: CAISASSGYEQYF. The CDR3 nucleotides are TGTGCCATCAGTGCCTCCTCAGGGTACGAGCAGTACTTC.

This clone was picked up one time. The rearrangement uses TRBV2 and TRBJ2-3; 9 bases are shared with TRBD2. The CDR3 has 14 residues. V dropped 8 bases and J dropped 3; count of bases not matched to a gene: 6. Germline CDR1 reads SNHLY; CDR2 reads FYNNEI. The CDR3 is CASAGLAGTDTQYF. CDR3 nucleotide sequence: TGTGCCAGCGCGGGACTAGCAGGAACAGATACGCAGTATTTT.

The chain is built from TRBV6-1 and TRBJ1-3; D call uncertain. CDR3 length: 15 residues. The V gene's germline CDR1 is MNHNS and CDR2 SASEGT. The V and J ends lost 3 bases and 3 bases respectively, with 12 bases between them. CDR3 sequence (DNA): TGTGCCAGCAGTGAGGGCCAGATCTTTGGAAACACCATATATTTT. This translates into CASSEGQIFGNTIYF.

This clone was found once. The chain has TRBV28 and TRBJ2-7; TRBD1 agrees at 11 bases. Germline CDR1 is MDHEN and CDR2 is SYDVKM. V trimming: 5 bases; J trimming: 4 bases; junction bases outside the gene matches: 7. The CDR3 loop spans 15 amino acids. The CDR3 nucleotides read TGTGCCAGCAGTGGGACAGGGGGTTTGCTATACGAGCAGTACTTC. This sequence encodes CASSGTGGLLYEQYF.

This clone occurred a few times. The chain links TRBV5-8 to TRBJ2-1; possible D gene TRBD1, 6 bases. CDR1 and CDR2 from the germline V gene are SGHTS and YDEGEE. This CDR3 has 16 residues. Deletions cut 1 base from V and 5 bases from J, with 16 bases between. The CDR3 here is CASSLFSGNRDNEQFF. DNA for the CDR3: TGTGCCAGCAGCTTGTTTTCGGGTAACAGGGACAATGAGCAGTTCTTC. The entire variable domain, with the rest obtained from reference TRBV5-8 and TRBJ2-1, is as follows: EAGVTQSPTHLIKTRGQQATLRCSPISGHTSVYWYQQALGLGLQFLLWYDEGEERNRGNFPPRFSGRQFPNYSSELNVNALELEDSALYLCASSLFSGNRDNEQFFGPGTRLTVL.

The chain couples TRBV2 to TRBJ2-5; TRBD2 aligns across 9 bases. CDR1 SNHLY and CDR2 FYNNEI come from the germline V gene. The CDR3 loop spans 14 amino acids. V shed 5 bases, J shed 11 bases, and the junction held 12 bases outside the gene matches. CDR3 in amino acids: CASSPSGGPLLQYF. CDR3 DNA sequence: TGTGCCAGCAGTCCCAGCGGGGGGCCTCTCCTTCAGTACTTC.

The chain is built from TRBV6-1 and TRBJ1-2; 11 bases match TRBD1. Germline trimming cut 3 bases from V and 5 bases from J; bases unmatched to any gene: 5. Per germline, CDR1 MNHNS and CDR2 SASEGT. The CDR3 is made up of 15 amino acids. CDR3 in amino acids: CASSDMGQGGYGYTF. The CDR3 DNA sequence: TGTGCCAGCAGTGATATGGGACAGGGGGGTTATGGCTACACCTTC.

The chain uses TRBV7-2 and TRBJ1-5; D is undetermined. CDR1 and CDR2 from the germline V gene are SGHTA and FQGNSA. V was pared by 5 bases and J by 7 bases, with 12 bases between. This CDR3 is 13 amino acids long. The CDR3 bases are TGTGCCAGCAGCCCCTTGTCGGGGCAGCCCCAGCATTTT. This sequence encodes CASSPLSGQPQHF.

The chain recombines TRBV13 with TRBJ1-3; D perhaps matches TRBD1 (6 bases). V was pared by 3 bases and J by 0 bases, with 12 bases between. There are 16 residues in the CDR3. The germline V gene encodes CDR1 PRHDT and CDR2 FYEKMQ (reference sequence). The chain's CDR3 is CASSLAGAHSGNTIYF. The CDR3 DNA is TGTGCCAGCAGCTTGGCAGGGGCTCACTCTGGAAACACCATATATTTT.